This is a list of T cell receptor beta chains from one sample in a study of blood T cell repertoires in COVID-19. Assay used: immunoSEQ multiplex PCR; TCRdb lists only in-frame clones, some missing. The sample consists of fewer than 120,000 clones, more than 65% of them appearing once. The material sequenced was peripheral blood. The receptors stem from an elderly woman with acute or convalescent COVID-19. The conserved cysteine and the conserved F or W are not part of the CDR3 here. Fields, in order: J gene, V gene, CDR3 protein.

>TRBJ2-7|TRBV18
ASSPRTGDSYEQY
>TRBJ1-2|TRBV28
ASSFLNGYT
>TRBJ2-7|TRBV21-1
ASSKAAGRDPYEQY
>TRBJ1-2|TRBV5-1
ASSENYGYT
>TRBJ1-3|TRBV28
ASSMGGQGASGNTIY
>TRBJ2-1|TRBV12-3/TRBV12-4
ASSQGVYNEQF
>TRBJ1-5|TRBV28
ASSLSQGRFQPQH
>TRBJ2-3|TRBV9
ASSVGASGALSTDTQY
>TRBJ2-7|TRBV4-1
ASSQDALAGYEQY
>TRBJ2-7|TRBV6-2/TRBV6-3
ASSYGQGGYEQY
>TRBJ2-2|TRBV29-1
SVAAASTNTGELF
>TRBJ2-1|TRBV24-1
ATSDSRTSGNEQF
>TRBJ1-2|TRBV19
ASSIDLQGPVYGYT
>TRBJ1-5|TRBV19
ASSDRAAYSNQPQH
>TRBJ1-5|TRBV19
ASTGTGGNQPQH
>TRBJ1-2|TRBV18
ASSRGTGVYGYT
>TRBJ2-1|TRBV5-4
ASSLTSAKRSEQF
>TRBJ2-2|TRBV9
ASSPGPRAGGHTGELF
>TRBJ2-1|TRBV2
ASAVSGGGYNEQF
>TRBJ2-7|TRBV15
ATSREDRDFYEQY
>TRBJ1-4|TRBV18
ASSPEQLNEKLF
>TRBJ2-1|TRBV20-1
SASRTKRGPYNEQF
>TRBJ2-7|TRBV19
ASRASGEQY
>TRBJ1-2|TRBV18
ASSPDRTYGYT
>TRBJ2-3|TRBV30
AWTQGASPDTQY
>TRBJ2-4|TRBV6-2/TRBV6-3
ASSGGRGINIQY